This passage covers 8 T cell receptor beta chains from one sample sequenced in a study of blood T cell repertoires in COVID-19 (dated by TCRdb to 2019 to 2021). Library preparation used the immunoSEQ multiplex PCR assay. TCRdb obtained this table from immuneACCESS and retained in-frame rearrangements with V and J assigned. These tables miss some clones; where compared with another copy, unresolved V genes account for less than half of the shortfall, and the remainder is unexplained. Within this sample are 100,000 to 150,000 clones, with roughly 89% of them counted one time only. The ten largest clonotypes hold approximately 4.5% of the sample. Input material: peripheral blood. These receptor sequences come from a man in his sixties with COVID-19, enrolled during active disease.

The rearrangement links TRBV9 to TRBJ2-2; D possibly corresponds to TRBD2 (5 bases). Germline V gene data show CDR1 as SGDLS and CDR2 as YYNGEE. With 1 base removed from V and 4 bases from J, the gap between germline ends came to 17 bases. The CDR3 has 17 amino acids. This CDR3 reads CASSVYDGADPTGELFF. DNA for the CDR3: TGTGCCAGCAGCGTATACGATGGAGCGGATCCCACCGGGGAGCTGTTTTTT.

This sequence joins TRBV10-3 and TRBJ2-7, with 7 bases that match TRBD1. Germline V gives CDR1 ENHRY, CDR2 SYGVKD. The junction had 5 bases not matched to a gene; V was cut back by 5 bases and J by 4 bases. The CDR3 totals 13 residues. The CDR3 spells CAISTGTEYEQYF. CDR3 coding DNA: TGTGCCATCAGTACCGGGACAGAATACGAGCAGTACTTC.

A note on this clone: Relative to the germline gene, one junction end is altered; a read error may explain this. The J gene is TRBJ1-2, the V gene TRBV11-2; 9 bases agree with TRBD1. Per the germline V gene, CDR1 is SGHAT and CDR2 is FQNNGV. This CDR3 contains 14 residues. The CDR3 nucleotides read TGTGCCAGCAGCATGAGGACAGGGGACTATGGCTACATCTTC. Its translation is CASSMRTGDYGYIF.

The chain uses TRBV7-3 and TRBJ1-4, with D tentatively TRBD1 (6 bases). CDR3 length: 15 residues. CDR1 and CDR2 (germline): SGHTA, FQGTGA. V dropped 0 bases and J dropped 3 bases, with 8 bases sitting between them. CDR3 coding DNA: TGTGCCAGCAGCTTAACCGGGGGGCCTAATGAAAAACTGTTTTTT. It codes for CASSLTGGPNEKLFF.

The chain employs TRBV10-2 and TRBJ2-7; a weak D match, TRBD1 (6 bases). Between the trimmed V and J ends, which lost 6 bases and 4 bases, there was a span of 16 bases. The CDR3 totals 14 residues. Germline CDR1 reads WSHSY; CDR2 reads SAAADI. The CDR3 DNA reads as TGCGCCAGCAGACGGGGAACAGGGAATTACGAGCAGTACTTC. It codes for CASRRGTGNYEQYF.

The chain links TRBV12-3 or TRBV12-4 to TRBJ1-1; D unclear. The CDR3 spans 13 residues. Trimming took 7 bases from V and 0 from J, leaving 9 bases between them. The CDR3 here is CASNLGVNTEAFF. The CDR3 DNA reads TGTGCCAGCAATCTCGGGGTGAACACTGAAGCTTTCTTT.

This clone has only one observation. This chain links TRBV12-5 with TRBJ1-1; no definite D call. The germline V and J ends were trimmed by 6 bases and 1 base, with 12 bases remaining between them. From germline, CDR1 is LGHNT and CDR2 FRNRAP. The CDR3 is 14 residues long. The CDR3 protein is CASGPRTKNTEAFF. As DNA, the CDR3 is TGTGCTAGTGGCCCCAGGACTAAGAACACTGAAGCTTTCTTT.

This chain links TRBV18 with TRBJ1-3; no clear D gene. The germline gives CDR1 KGHSH, CDR2 LQKENI. V was trimmed by 2 bases and J by 2 bases, leaving 4 bases between them. The CDR3 runs to 13 residues. The CDR3 nucleotides read TGTGCCAGCTCACCAACTCCTGGAAACACCATATATTTT. This encodes CASSPTPGNTIYF.